The 9 T cell receptor beta chains in this list originate from one sample, sequenced in a study of cytomegalovirus exposure and HLA in healthy donors. The study ran its PCR with 60 Vbeta and 13 Jbeta primers. Repertoires were generated with immunoSEQ multiplex PCR, while TCRdb's copy carries only in-frame clones and drops some. The sample lists about 130,000 clones, 60% to 80% occurring once. Sequenced: PBMCs. These receptors were collected from a female donor in good health and CMV-seronegative.

This clone was recorded only once. The chain employs TRBV5-1 and TRBJ2-7, with D possibly TRBD2 on 7 matching bases. The CDR3 has 17 residues. Trimming took 0 bases from V and 1 from J, leaving 17 bases between them. Looked up from germline, CDR1 is SGHRS and CDR2 is YFSETQ. This chain's CDR3 is CASSLGAGARLSYEQYF. In nucleotides, the CDR3 is TGCGCCAGCAGCTTGGGGGCGGGGGCACGACTTTCCTACGAGCAGTACTTC. Full variable domain (rest looked up from reference TRBV5-1 and TRBJ2-7): KAGVTQTPRYLIKTRGQQVTLSCSPISGHRSVSWYQQTPGQGLQFLFEYFSETQRNKGNFPGRFSGRQFSNSRSEMNVSTLELGDSALYLCASSLGAGARLSYEQYFGPGTRLTVT.

This chain links TRBV4-3 with TRBJ1-4; D uncertain. The CDR3 sequence is 16 residues long. The germline CDR1 and CDR2 sequences are LGHNA and YSLEER. V lost 0 bases and J 7 bases, leaving 15 bases between the germline ends. The CDR3 sequence is CASSQDLLVGGEKLFF. The CDR3 DNA reads as TGCGCCAGCAGCCAAGATCTGCTAGTCGGCGGTGAAAAACTGTTTTTT.

This chain uses TRBV6-4 with TRBJ1-5, with TRBD1 identical over 8 bases. The length of the CDR3 is 15 residues. V lost 3 bases, J lost 2 bases, and 3 bases stayed unmatched. Germline V gene data show CDR1 as MRHNA and CDR2 as SNTAGT. CDR3 loop: CASSETGEGNQPQHF. The CDR3 coding sequence is TGTGCCAGCAGTGAGACAGGGGAAGGCAATCAGCCCCAGCATTTT.

The V and J genes are TRBV28 and TRBJ1-2; perhaps TRBD1 as D (5 bases). Trimming cost V 4 bases and J 3 bases, with 15 bases left between them. Per the germline V gene, CDR1 is MDHEN and CDR2 is SYDVKM. The CDR3 loop spans 15 amino acids. Here the CDR3 reads CASSSLTGEHYGYTF. In nucleotides, the CDR3 is TGTGCCAGCAGTTCGCTGACGGGGGAACACTATGGCTACACCTTC.

The rearrangement joins TRBV5-1 to TRBJ2-2, with a tentative D call TRBD1 (5 bases). V dropped 3 bases and J dropped 5 bases, with 11 bases sitting between them. The germline CDR1 and CDR2 sequences are SGHRS and YFSETQ. CDR3 length equals 14 residues. CDR3 protein: CASSSQGSTGELFF. CDR3 DNA: TGCGCCAGCAGCTCGCAGGGTAGTACCGGGGAGCTGTTTTTT. The full variable domain, completed using reference TRBV5-1 and TRBJ2-2, is KAGVTQTPRYLIKTRGQQVTLSCSPISGHRSVSWYQQTPGQGLQFLFEYFSETQRNKGNFPGRFSGRQFSNSRSEMNVSTLELGDSALYLCASSSQGSTGELFFGEGSRLTVL.

This clone has more than one count but fewer than ten. The chain couples TRBV9 to TRBJ1-1, with D possibly matching TRBD1 (5 bases). CDR1 and CDR2 (germline): SGDLS, YYNGEE. This CDR3 has 15 amino acids. V lost 5 bases and J 0 bases, leaving 14 bases between the germline ends. The CDR3 DNA follows: TGTGCCAGCAGTCGATGGGGCAGGGTGAACACTGAAGCTTTCTTT. This encodes CASSRWGRVNTEAFF. Together with reference TRBV9 and TRBJ1-1, the CDR3 gives the full variable domain: DSGVTQTPKHLITATGQRVTLRCSPRSGDLSVYWYQQSLDQGLQFLIQYYNGEERAKGNILERFSAQQFPDLHSELNLSSLELGDSALYFCASSRWGRVNTEAFFGQGTRLTVV.

V and J are TRBV28 and TRBJ1-1; TRBD1 agrees at 9 bases. CDR3 length: 16 amino acids. Trimming at V came to 7 bases and at J to 1 base, leaving 10 bases not matched to a gene. Germline CDR1 reads MDHEN; CDR2 reads SYDVKM. CDR3 region: CASNPQQGAPNTEAFF. The CDR3 DNA is TGTGCCAGCAATCCGCAACAGGGGGCGCCGAACACTGAAGCTTTCTTT.

This chain connects TRBV30 to TRBJ1-2, with D tentatively TRBD1 (5 bases). Germline V gene sequence: CDR1 GTSNPN, CDR2 SVGIG (reference sequence). This CDR3 contains 12 residues. V was pared by 2 bases and J by 8 bases, with 12 bases between. The CDR3 region has the DNA TGTGCCTGGAGTCGGGCAGGGTCGGGCTACACCTTC. Amino acids: CAWSRAGSGYTF.

This clone was observed a few times. V and J are TRBV2 and TRBJ1-1; 8 bases agree with TRBD1. Per germline, CDR1 SNHLY and CDR2 FYNNEI. V trimming: 2 bases; J trimming: 10 bases; junction bases outside the gene matches: 6. The CDR3 covers 13 residues. For the CDR3, the DNA is TGTGCCAGCAGTGAAAACTCTGGACAGGGAGCTTTCTTT. Protein: CASSENSGQGAFF.